This paragraph reports one TCR beta chain. Antigen unknown. Amplification targeted TCR beta CDR3 regions from RNA transcripts. Using the HTBI primer set, a first-round RT-PCR was run on the TCR CDR3. TCRdb reanalysed the multiplex PCR reads using MiXCR and keeps one entry per CDR3 protein. The data show 750,000 to 900,000 distinct CDR3 sequences, 38% seen once. The CDR3 totals 9 residues. Germline CDR1 reads SGHTA; CDR2 reads FQGNSA. V gave up 4 bases and J gave up 8 bases, with 2 bases separating them. This record belongs to a study of T cells in Graves' hyperthyroidism and ophthalmopathy. General study findings and limits: Ophthalmopathy could be told apart from stable hyperthyroidism with a 13 V-J model. Clonotypes that were expanded in thyroid above 0.001 mostly appeared in blood too.

Newly diagnosed hyperthyroidism patients aged 18 to 65 years had disease lasting under 2 months. The chain uses TRBV7-2 and TRBJ2-5; D call uncertain. The TCR comes from a man between 18 and 35 years old with Graves' hyperthyroidism. What was sequenced was blood. The CDR3 loop reads CASSSTQYF. CDR3 bases: TGTGCCAGCAGCTCCACCCAGTACTTC.